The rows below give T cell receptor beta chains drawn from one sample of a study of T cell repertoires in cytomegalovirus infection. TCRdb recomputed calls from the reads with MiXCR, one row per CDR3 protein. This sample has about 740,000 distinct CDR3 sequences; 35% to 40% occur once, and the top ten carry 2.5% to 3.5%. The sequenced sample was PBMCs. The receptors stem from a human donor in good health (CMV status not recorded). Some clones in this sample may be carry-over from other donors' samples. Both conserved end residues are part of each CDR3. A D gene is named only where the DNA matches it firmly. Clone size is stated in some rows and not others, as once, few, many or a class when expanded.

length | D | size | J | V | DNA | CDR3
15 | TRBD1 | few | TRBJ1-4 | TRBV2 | TGTGCCAGCATGGGGTCTGACAGGGGGCGTGAAAAACTGTTTTTT | CASMGSDRGREKLFF
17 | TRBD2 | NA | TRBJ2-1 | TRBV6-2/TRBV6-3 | TGTGCCAGCAGTCCCGCGAGGGCCGGGGGGTCCTACAATGAGCAGTTCTTC | CASSPARAGGSYNEQFF
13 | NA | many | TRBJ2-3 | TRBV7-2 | TGTGCCAGCAGCTTAGAGAGAAGGGATACGCAGTATTTT | CASSLERRDTQYF
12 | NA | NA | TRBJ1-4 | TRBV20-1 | TGCAGTGCTAGTCGGATTAGCGAAAAACTGTTTTTT | CSASRISEKLFF
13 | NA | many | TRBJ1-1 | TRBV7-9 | TGTGCCAGCAGCTTAGGAACGGGCACTGAAGCTTTCTTT | CASSLGTGTEAFF
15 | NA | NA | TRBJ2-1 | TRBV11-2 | TGTGCCAGCAGCTTAGCACTAGCTTACGGGAATGAGCAGTTCTTC | CASSLALAYGNEQFF
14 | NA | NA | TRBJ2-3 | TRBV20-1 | TGCAGCGCGCCTTGGGGCCTTAGCACAGATACGCAGTATTTT | CSAPWGLSTDTQYF
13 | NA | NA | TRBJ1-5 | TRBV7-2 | TGTGCCAGCAGCCCTTACGGTAATCAGCCCCAGCATTTT | CASSPYGNQPQHF
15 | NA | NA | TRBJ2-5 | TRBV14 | TGTGCCAGCAGCCAAGAGCCTCGGTTTGCGGAGACCCAGTACTTC | CASSQEPRFAETQYF
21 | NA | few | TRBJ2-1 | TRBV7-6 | TGTGCCAGCAGCTCTTACCCGACTAGCAGGGGAATGAGAAGCTCCTACAATGAGCAGTTCTTC | CASSSYPTSRGMRSSYNEQFF
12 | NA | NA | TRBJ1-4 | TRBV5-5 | TGTGCCAGCAGCGGGTCGGTTGAAAAACTGTTTTTT | CASSGSVEKLFF
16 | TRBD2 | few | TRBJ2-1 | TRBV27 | TGTGCCAGCAGTTCCCCCGCAACTAGCGGGGGAAATGAGCAGTTCTTC | CASSSPATSGGNEQFF
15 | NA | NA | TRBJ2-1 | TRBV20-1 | TGCAGTGTCCCTCACCCAGAGAGCTCCTACAATGAGCAGTTCTTC | CSVPHPESSYNEQFF
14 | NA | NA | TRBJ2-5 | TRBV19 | TGTGCCAGTAGTATAGTGGGGGGGCATGAGACCCAGTACTTC | CASSIVGGHETQYF
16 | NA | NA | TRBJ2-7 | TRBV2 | TGTGCCAGCAGCCTGTTGGGGGGAGTAGGTAGGGACGAGCAGTACTTC | CASSLLGGVGRDEQYF
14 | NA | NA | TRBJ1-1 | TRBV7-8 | TGTGCCAGCACCCGGCGTGGGGGACTCACTGAATCTTTCTTT | CASTRRGGLTESFF